The entry that follows covers one T cell receptor (beta chain) sequence. This clone's antigen is unknown. No base qualities exist here, and no much larger clone lies one base off it. Fluorescence-activated cell sorting was used to isolate naive CD4 T cells, defined as CD45RO-negative and CD62L-positive, from PBMCs. Roughly 50 ml of fresh peripheral blood was collected from each donor, and PBMCs were isolated by Ficoll density centrifugation. Cells were sorted on a FACSAria III instrument, and every sample had a purity above 95%. CDR3 length: 15 amino acids, cysteine to phenylalanine. CDR3 DNA is the only sequence kept; it has 45 bases, read in frame from the first base. Sequences MNHEY (CDR1) and SVGAGI (CDR2) are obtained from the germline V gene. V is pared back by 0 bases and J by 0 bases, with 6 bases lying between the germline termini. The data stem from a study of human versus mouse CDR3 diversity and MHC coevolution (dated by TCRdb to about 2017). Background on the whole study: According to reports, the immunoSEQ assay can detect one in 200,000 T cells and keeps multiplex PCR amplification bias to a minimum. As a reference point for TCR selection on multiple MHC II alleles, the study used human naive CD4 T cell repertoires and compared them against human-TCR-locus transgenic mice that have a single MHC II. Across mouse and human samples, each sample had between roughly 5.5 x 10^6 and 1.6 x 10^7 valid reads. Three healthy volunteer blood donors were included in the human cohort, with one aged 30 to 40, one aged 40 to 49 and one aged 60 to 70 at collection.

The investigation overall reported the following: Most of the three human donors showed the lowest clonal inequality scores among all compared groups. Repertoire diversity was not regarded as directly comparable between humans and mice because human T cells were selected on five to seven MHC II alleles. On average, humans had more CDR3 deletions and insertions than mice did, pointing to greater exonuclease and TdT activity. The largest TCR beta repertoire according to iCHAO1 estimates belonged to humans, at 1.5 million to 2 million clonotypes, a result attributed likely to selection by multiple MHC II molecules.

Genomic DNA was extracted from the sorted cells using the QIAGEN blood and tissue kit and was quantified on a NanoDrop 1000. Using multiplex PCR of genomic DNA, the immunoSEQ platform deep sequenced and quantified the TCR alpha and beta chains. As for the authors' bioinformatics: TCR sequences were annotated using IMGT gene and region definitions. Out-of-frame rearrangements were used as a proxy for the preselection repertoire and compared with in-frame clonotypes. Repertoire size was estimated with the iCHAO1 estimator supplied with the immunoSEQ platform. Clonal inequality was measured with a Gini index on in-frame amino acid clonotypes, based on the Lorenz curve. The intersect function of the R package tcR was used to count shared clonotypes, and the Jaccard index was used to score similarity. The R prcomp function was used without normalization to run principal component analysis of V, J and V-J usage frequencies. The immuneACCESS repertoire file appears here via TCRdb, limited to in-frame rearrangements. These files lack a portion of the clones; in checked studies, under half of the deficit traces to unresolved V genes, and the cause of the others is not known. The D gene and trimming were derived from the DNA, and the V and J assignments and clone size from that table. The sample table contains around 59,000 clones; only one count was recorded for 94% of them. Approximately 20% of the sample is taken by the ten largest.

The rearranged segments are TRBV6-5 and TRBJ1-3; no D segment can be confidently identified. Source material: naive CD4+ T cells from blood. Per the publication, the cell subset or site label means: CD45RO-negative CD62L-positive naive CD4 T cells. The receptor was isolated from a person in their sixties or seventies in good health. The encoded CDR3 is CASSYSTGSGNTIYF. The DNA is TGTGCCAGCAGTTACTCAACGGGCTCTGGAAACACCATATATTTT.